A single sample is the source of the 15 T cell receptor beta chains below, sequenced in a study of post-analysis software for immune sequencing data. Study findings and constraints: In patients, five TRBV segments were more frequent than in controls, with TRBV5-6, TRBV5-1 and TRBV20-1 among them.

Unique molecular identifiers were carried by the TCR beta cDNA libraries. TCRdb reprocessed the PCR reads with MiXCR, giving one entry per CDR3 protein. The repertoire holds some 890,000 distinct CDR3 sequences, with under 70% as singletons. Antigens for these TCRs are unknown. Sequenced input: blood. These receptors originate from a girl between 5 and 17 years old with multiple sclerosis.

This chain uses TRBV6-6 with TRBJ2-7, with D unclear. CDR1 and CDR2 from the germline V gene are MNHNY and SVGAGI (reference sequence). The CDR3 totals 12 residues. V was trimmed by 2 bases and J by 3 bases, leaving 5 bases between them. The CDR3 nucleotides are TGTGCCAGCAGTTACGTCGACTACGAGCAGTACTTC. It encodes CASSYVDYEQYF.

The gene calls are TRBV10-3 and TRBJ1-2; D is uncertain. V was pared by 2 bases and J by 4 bases, with 8 bases between. Germline V gene sequence: CDR1 ENHRY, CDR2 SYGVKD. The CDR3 totals 13 residues. The CDR3 sequence: CAISEDQGYGYTF. The DNA of the CDR3 is TGTGCCATCAGTGAGGACCAAGGCTATGGCTACACCTTC.

In its sample, this clonotype was seen a few times. The genes are TRBV7-8 and TRBJ1-2; possible D gene TRBD1, 5 bases. The germline V and J ends were trimmed by 5 bases and 4 bases, with 17 bases remaining between them. The CDR3 is 15 residues long. Germline V lookup: CDR1 SGHVS, CDR2 FQNEAQ. The DNA of the CDR3 is TGTGCCAGCAGCCCGGTGGGGTGGGGGGTCTATGGCTACACCTTC. It specifies CASSPVGWGVYGYTF.

The genes are TRBV10-2 and TRBJ1-5; D gene unclear. This CDR3 comprises 13 residues. Germline V gene sequence: CDR1 WSHSY, CDR2 SAAADI. V lost 7 bases to trimming and J lost 4 bases, with 11 bases between them. CDR3 loop: CASTMTMNQPQHF. CDR3 coding DNA: TGCGCCAGCACTATGACTATGAATCAGCCCCAGCATTTT.

The V and J genes are TRBV6-6 and TRBJ1-5; the D gene is possibly TRBD1 (6 bases). The CDR3 runs to 11 residues. The V end lost 5 bases, the J end lost 12 bases, and 11 bases lay between the germline ends. Germline values: CDR1 MNHNY, CDR2 SVGAGI (reference sequence). CDR3 residues: CASSHGQFQHF. Here the CDR3 DNA reads TGTGCCAGCAGTCACGGACAGTTCCAGCATTTT.

In its sample, this clonotype was seen once. The chain employs TRBV7-6 and TRBJ2-1; 9 bases are a match to TRBD2. Trimming removed 3 bases from V and 7 bases from J; junction bases left unmatched: 10. CDR1 is SGHVS, CDR2 FNYEAQ, per germline. The CDR3 consists of 16 residues. This CDR3 reads CASSLDFNSGRNEQFF. CDR3 sequence (DNA): TGTGCCAGCAGCTTGGATTTTAATAGCGGGAGAAATGAGCAGTTCTTC.

This clonotype was seen a handful of times. V usage is TRBV7-9 and J usage is TRBJ2-7; maybe TRBD1 (7 bases). The germline V and J ends were trimmed by 4 bases and 6 bases, with 22 bases remaining between them. The CDR3 has 16 amino acids. Germline lookup yields CDR1 SEHNR and CDR2 FQNEAQ (reference sequence). The CDR3 here is CASSSPGGLLPLEQYF. In nucleotides, the CDR3 is TGTGCCAGCAGCTCCCCAGGGGGACTGCTACCCCTCGAGCAGTACTTC.

The chain employs TRBV29-1 and TRBJ2-5, with TRBD2 matching over 12 bases. This CDR3 comprises 16 residues. Germline CDR1 and CDR2: SQVTM and ANQGSEA. V lost 5 bases, J lost 5 bases, and 12 bases stayed unmatched. The CDR3 sequence: CSVWGGLAGGPETQYF. CDR3 bases: TGCAGCGTTTGGGGGGGGCTAGCGGGAGGGCCCGAGACCCAGTACTTC.

This clonotype was counted a few times. The V gene is TRBV9, the J gene TRBJ2-1; TRBD2 is a possible D gene (6 bases). CDR1 and CDR2 (germline): SGDLS, YYNGEE. V lost 3 bases to trimming and J lost 3 bases, with 16 bases between them. This CDR3 has 16 residues. The CDR3: CASSALTSRDYNEQFF. For the CDR3, the DNA is TGTGCCAGCAGCGCCCTTACTAGCAGGGACTACAATGAGCAGTTCTTC.

This clonotype was seen a handful of times. V usage is TRBV5-1 and J usage is TRBJ2-7, with D possibly being TRBD2 (6 bases). This CDR3 is 13 amino acids long. Trimming stripped 4 bases from V and 7 bases from J, with 15 bases between. Germline lookup yields CDR1 SGHRS and CDR2 YFSETQ. CDR3 sequence reads: CASSVDHGGEQYF. The CDR3, as DNA: TGCGCCAGCAGCGTTGACCACGGGGGAGAGCAGTACTTC.

This sequence joins TRBV29-1 and TRBJ2-2, with D tentatively TRBD1 or TRBD2 (5 bases each). Trimming took 3 bases from V and 4 from J, leaving 6 bases between them. Germline assignment: CDR1 SQVTM and CDR2 ANQGSEA. The CDR3 has 12 amino acids. CDR3 region: CSVERGTGELFF. Here the CDR3 DNA reads TGCAGCGTTGAGAGGGGCACCGGGGAGCTGTTTTTT.

The chain employs TRBV20-1 and TRBJ2-5; possibly TRBD2 for D (5 bases). The CDR3 has 15 residues. From germline, CDR1 is DFQATT and CDR2 SNEGSKA (reference sequence). Trimming took off 0 bases at V and 2 bases at J, with 13 bases between the two ends. CDR3 amino acids: CSARDSIAGQETQYF. CDR3 DNA: TGCAGTGCTAGAGATAGTATTGCGGGTCAAGAGACCCAGTACTTC.

This chain uses TRBV9 with TRBJ1-2, with D perhaps matching TRBD1 (6 bases). The CDR3 runs to 18 residues. The germline CDR1 and CDR2 sequences are SGDLS and YYNGEE. V gave up 4 bases and J gave up 8 bases, with 30 bases separating them. The DNA of the CDR3 is TGTGCCAGCAGCCCCAGAGAGGGGGGCGCGTATTTTAGGTACGGCTACACCTTC. It specifies CASSPREGGAYFRYGYTF.

This chain uses TRBV20-1 with TRBJ2-7; D is unresolved. CDR3 length: 14 amino acids. V was trimmed by 3 bases and J by 3 bases, leaving 15 bases between them. Germline V gene data show CDR1 as DFQATT and CDR2 as SNEGSKA (reference sequence). The CDR3 sequence is CSASRFPGLYEQYF. DNA of the CDR3: TGCAGTGCTAGCAGATTCCCCGGTCTCTACGAGCAGTACTTC.

V gene TRBV14 combines with J gene TRBJ2-1; 9 bases line up with TRBD1. V shed 4 bases and J 13 bases; nucleotides not matched to a gene: 14. The length of the CDR3 is 15 residues. Per the germline V gene, CDR1 is SGHDN and CDR2 is FVKESK. The CDR3 bases are TGTGCCAGCAGCCTCAACTTGGGACAGGGCGGGCGACAGTTCTTC. It encodes CASSLNLGQGGRQFF.